A single sample gave rise to the 3 T cell receptor beta chains below, sequenced in a study of T cells expressing NK-cell markers. TCRdb reprocessed the 5' RACE reads and reports one entry per CDR3 protein, with no DNA. This sample carries roughly 150,000 distinct CDR3 sequences, with less than 20% going to the ten biggest clones. The specimen was blood T cells: a sorted CD56 or NKG2C T cell subset, CD4+ or CD8+ T cells, or bulk PBMC T cells (not recorded which). The receptors here all came from a woman between 18 and 70 years old in good health.

CDR3 residues: CASSLGNNEQFF. The chain links TRBV7-3 to TRBJ2-1. This CDR3 spans 12 amino acids. The germline V gene encodes CDR1 SGHTA and CDR2 FQGTGA. Complete variable domain (other parts from reference TRBV7-3 and TRBJ2-1): GAGVSQTPSNKVTEKGKYVELRCDPISGHTALYWYRQSLGQGPEFLIYFQGTGAADDSGLPNDRFFAVRPEGSVSTLKIQRTERGDSAVYLCASSLGNNEQFFGPGTRLTVL.

The chain couples TRBV12-3 or TRBV12-4 to TRBJ1-5; no DNA is available, so the TRBD1 call from TCRdb remains unchecked. The CDR3 has 14 amino acids. CDR3 in amino acids: CASSIRQGDQPQHF.

The genes are TRBV7-3 and TRBJ1-1; TCRdb gives TRBD1 as the D gene, but with no DNA this cannot be confirmed. The length of the CDR3 is 18 residues. CDR1 and CDR2 from the germline V gene are SGHTA and FQGTGA. CDR3 sequence: CASSSYRGPKVGDAEAFF.